Listed here are 19 T cell receptor beta chains from one sample, sequenced in a study of T cell repertoires in cytomegalovirus infection. No antigens are known for them. One entry per CDR3 protein, called by TCRdb with MiXCR from the reads. Of fewer than 1,000,000 distinct CDR3 sequences in the sample, roughly 31% are singletons; the top ten hold more than 13%. The sample here was cultured CD8+ T cells from PBMCs, taken from culture after CMV antigen stimulation. All receptors derive from a human donor in good health (CMV status not recorded). Some clones in this sample may be carry-over from other donors' samples.

The chain has TRBV7-2 and TRBJ2-1; 7 bases fit TRBD2. Germline V gives CDR1 SGHTA, CDR2 FQGNSA. The CDR3 is 15 residues long. V was pared by 2 bases and J by 7 bases, with 8 bases of the junction left unmatched. CDR3 coding DNA: TGTGCCAGCAGCTTATGGGGGGGTCGAGGGAATGAGCAGTTCTTC. This encodes CASSLWGGRGNEQFF.

Notes on this clonotype: A read error may account for a junction end that differs from germline. The chain joins TRBV5-6 to TRBJ2-1; D call uncertain. The CDR3 extends over 13 amino acids. Germline values: CDR1 SGHDT, CDR2 YYEEEE. CDR3 bases: TGTGCCAGCAGCTTGGTCTCCTCCAATGAGCAGTTCTTC. Translated, it gives CASSLVSSNEQFF.

The rearrangement uses TRBV4-1 and TRBJ2-7; tentatively, D is TRBD1 (6 bases). Germline CDR1 is MGHRA and CDR2 is YSYEKL. V was pared by 3 bases and J by 1 base, with 13 bases between. The CDR3 contains 15 residues. As DNA, the CDR3 is TGCGCCAGCAGCCAGACGACAGGACAGTCCTACGAGCAGTACTTC. Its translation: CASSQTTGQSYEQYF.

V usage is TRBV4-3 and J usage is TRBJ2-1; possibly TRBD1 for D (8 bases). V dropped 2 bases and J dropped 6 bases, with 14 bases sitting between them. The CDR3 runs to 15 residues. Germline CDR1 reads LGHNA; CDR2 reads YSLEER. CDR3: CASSQRTGGANEQFF. The CDR3 nucleotides read TGCGCCAGCAGCCAAAGAACAGGGGGGGCCAATGAGCAGTTCTTC.

The chain joins TRBV12-3 or TRBV12-4 to TRBJ2-3; D ambiguous. CDR3 length: 12 residues. V was clipped by 10 bases and J by 0 bases, with 8 bases between them. CDR3 protein: CANSLSTDTQYF. In DNA form, the CDR3 reads TGTGCCAACAGCCTCAGCACAGATACGCAGTATTTT.

The sample holds many counts of this clonotype. This chain connects TRBV9 to TRBJ1-2, with D perhaps TRBD1 (5 bases). The CDR3 has 17 amino acids. V lost 3 bases to trimming and J lost 5 bases, with 23 bases between them. CDR1 and CDR2 (germline): SGDLS, YYNGEE. The CDR3 nucleotides are TGTGCCAGCAGCGCAGATGGGTCGGTCCAGGGATGGTATGGCTACACCTTC. Protein: CASSADGSVQGWYGYTF.

This rearrangement joins TRBV2 to TRBJ1-2; D is unclear. The CDR3 sequence is 8 residues long. Trimming stripped 6 bases from V and 8 bases from J, with 1 base between. Germline V lookup: CDR1 SNHLY, CDR2 FYNNEI. CDR3 amino acids: CASRGYTF. In nucleotides, the CDR3 is TGTGCCAGCAGGGGCTACACCTTC.

There are a few counts of this clonotype. The chain joins TRBV7-9 to TRBJ1-1; D perhaps matches TRBD1 (5 bases). Trimming took off 6 bases at V and 0 bases at J, with 14 bases between the two ends. The CDR3 loop spans 15 amino acids. In germline, CDR1 is SEHNR, CDR2 FQNEAQ (reference sequence). The CDR3 sequence is CASSLTGTMNTEAFF. CDR3 DNA sequence: TGTGCCAGCAGTCTTACAGGCACCATGAACACTGAAGCTTTCTTT. The full variable domain, completed using reference TRBV7-9 and TRBJ1-1, is DTGVSQNPRHKITKRGQNVTFRCDPISEHNRLYWYRQTLGQGPEFLTYFQNEAQLEKSRLLSDRFSAERPKGSFSTLEIQRTEQGDSAMYLCASSLTGTMNTEAFFGQGTRLTVV.

The chain carries TRBV6-5 and TRBJ2-4; D may correspond to TRBD1 or TRBD2 (6 bases each). This CDR3 region has 18 residues. Germline V CDR1 and CDR2: MNHEY, SVGAGI. V gave up 0 bases and J gave up 2 bases, with 17 bases separating them. For the CDR3, the DNA is TGTGCCAGCAGTTACTCGGTCGGGGGCGCGGATACCAAAAACATTCAGTACTTC. This translates into CASSYSVGGADTKNIQYF.

The chain links TRBV15 to TRBJ2-2, with D maybe TRBD2 (6 bases). This CDR3 is 16 amino acids long. Trimming took off 0 bases at V and 1 base at J, with 9 bases between the two ends. Germline lookup yields CDR1 LNHNV and CDR2 YYDKDF (reference sequence). CDR3 sequence: CATSRDGGLNTGELFF. In nucleotides, the CDR3 is TGTGCCACCAGCAGAGATGGGGGGTTGAACACCGGGGAGCTGTTTTTT.

This clonotype was detected only a few times. The CDR3 sequence: CASSQDRGREAFF. DNA of the CDR3: TGCGCCAGCAGCCAAGATCGTGGACGGGAAGCTTTCTTT. This chain joins TRBV4-3 and TRBJ1-1; D unresolved. Trimming removed 0 bases at V and 8 bases at J, with 10 bases between. Germline V gene data show CDR1 as LGHNA and CDR2 as YSLEER. The CDR3 has 13 amino acids.

This clonotype showed up many times. The chain combines TRBV7-9 with TRBJ2-1; no reliable D call. V shed 5 bases and J shed 4 bases, with 9 bases lying between them. CDR1 is SEHNR, CDR2 FQNEAQ, per germline (reference sequence). This CDR3 is 13 amino acids long. The CDR3 DNA reads TGTGCCAGCAGCCCACCCATGTACAATGAGCAGTTCTTC. It is translated as CASSPPMYNEQFF.

This rearrangement joins TRBV10-3 to TRBJ2-3, with D tentatively TRBD2 (6 bases). V dropped 11 bases and J dropped 6 bases, with 12 bases sitting between them. The germline V gene has CDR1 ENHRY and CDR2 SYGVKD. This CDR3 contains 11 residues. The CDR3 nucleotides are TGTGCCCAATGGGGGAGGGATACGCAGTATTTT. It yields the protein CAQWGRDTQYF.

V is TRBV29-1 and J is TRBJ1-2, with a weak D call TRBD1 (5 bases). The V gene's germline CDR1 is SQVTM and CDR2 ANQGSEA. Trimming shortened V by 7 bases and J by 7 bases, and 10 bases separated the two germline ends. CDR3 size: 10 residues. CDR3 protein: CSALTGGYTF. As DNA, the CDR3 is TGCAGCGCCCTCACAGGTGGCTACACCTTC.

The chain couples TRBV28 to TRBJ2-6; TRBD1 might be the D (5 bases). V was trimmed by 6 bases and J by 4 bases, leaving 13 bases between them. Germline values: CDR1 MDHEN, CDR2 SYDVKM. The CDR3 has 15 residues. The chain's CDR3 is CASRERGTGANVLTF. The CDR3 DNA follows: TGTGCCAGCAGAGAAAGGGGTACCGGGGCCAACGTCCTGACTTTC.

This clonotype was picked up many times. This chain joins TRBV7-6 and TRBJ2-1, with 7 bases matching TRBD2. From germline, CDR1 is SGHVS and CDR2 FNYEAQ. The trim removed 5 bases at V and 3 bases at J, leaving 10 bases unmatched. CDR3 size: 16 residues. CDR3 coding DNA: TGTGCCAGCAGCCCGCTGGGCGGGGGACTCTACAATGAGCAGTTCTTC. This codes for CASSPLGGGLYNEQFF. The full variable domain, rest sourced from reference TRBV7-6 and TRBJ2-1, is GAGVSQSPRYKVTKRGQDVALRCDPISGHVSLYWYRQALGQGPEFLTYFNYEAQQDKSGLPNDRFSAERPEGSISTLTIQRTEQRDSAMYRCASSPLGGGLYNEQFFGPGTRLTVL.

A few counts support this clonotype. CDR3 DNA sequence: TGTGCTAGTGGACCCGACGGGGGTTTGGAATCACCCCTCCACTTT. Encoded protein: CASGPDGGLESPLHF. The J gene is TRBJ1-6, the V gene TRBV12-5; perhaps TRBD1 as D (5 bases). This CDR3 comprises 15 residues. Germline V gene sequence: CDR1 LGHNT, CDR2 FRNRAP. V was clipped by 6 bases and J by 10 bases, with 19 bases between them.

To note about this clonotype: This may come from a read error, since a much larger clone is one base off. The gene calls are TRBV7-9 and TRBJ2-1; 9 nucleotides line up with TRBD1. CDR3 length: 15 residues. The germline V gene encodes CDR1 SEHNR and CDR2 FQNEAQ (reference sequence). CDR3 region: CASSIGTGFYNKQFF. CDR3 sequence (DNA): TGTGCCAGCAGCATCGGGACAGGGTTTTACAATAAGCAGTTCTTC.

This clonotype appeared a few times. V is TRBV27 and J is TRBJ1-6; TRBD1 matches at 9 bases. The CDR3 is 14 amino acids. Trimming removed 3 bases from V and 9 bases from J; junction bases left unmatched: 3. Germline loops: CDR1 MNHEY, CDR2 SMNVEV (reference sequence). The CDR3: CASSFLTGGSPLHF. The CDR3 nucleotides are TGTGCCAGCAGTTTTCTGACAGGGGGTTCACCCCTCCACTTT.